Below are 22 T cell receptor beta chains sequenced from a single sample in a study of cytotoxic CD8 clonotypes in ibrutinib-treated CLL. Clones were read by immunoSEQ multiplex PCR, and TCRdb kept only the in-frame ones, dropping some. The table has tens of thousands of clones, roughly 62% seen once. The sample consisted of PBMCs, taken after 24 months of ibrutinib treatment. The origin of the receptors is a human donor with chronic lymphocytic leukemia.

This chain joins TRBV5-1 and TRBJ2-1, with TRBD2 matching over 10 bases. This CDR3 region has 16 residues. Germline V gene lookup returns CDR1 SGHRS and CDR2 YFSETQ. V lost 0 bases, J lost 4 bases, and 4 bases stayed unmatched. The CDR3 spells CASSLVASGGYNEQFF. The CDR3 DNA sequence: TGCGCCAGCAGCTTGGTTGCTAGCGGGGGATACAATGAGCAGTTCTTC.

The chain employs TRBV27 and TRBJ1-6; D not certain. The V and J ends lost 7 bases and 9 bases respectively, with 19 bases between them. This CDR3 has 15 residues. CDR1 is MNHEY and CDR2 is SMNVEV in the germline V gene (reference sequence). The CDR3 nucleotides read TGTGCCAGCACCCTCACGGGGTCGTTTGGTTCACCCCTCCACTTT. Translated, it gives CASTLTGSFGSPLHF.

The DNA of the CDR3 is TGCAGCGTGGCCTACAGGGACCTCTCTGGCTACACCTTC. The encoded protein is CSVAYRDLSGYTF. V gene TRBV29-1 combines with J gene TRBJ1-2; maybe TRBD1 (6 bases). CDR1 SQVTM and CDR2 ANQGSEA come from the germline V gene. The ends were cut back, 6 bases at V and 7 bases at J, with 18 bases in the middle. This CDR3 comprises 13 residues.

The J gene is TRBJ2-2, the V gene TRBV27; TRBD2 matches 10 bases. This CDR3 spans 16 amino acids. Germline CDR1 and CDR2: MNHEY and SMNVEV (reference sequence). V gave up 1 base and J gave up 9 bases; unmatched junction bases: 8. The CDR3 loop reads CASSLLSGGGPRELFF. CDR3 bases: TGTGCCAGCAGTTTATTGAGCGGGGGGGGCCCGCGGGAGCTGTTTTTT.

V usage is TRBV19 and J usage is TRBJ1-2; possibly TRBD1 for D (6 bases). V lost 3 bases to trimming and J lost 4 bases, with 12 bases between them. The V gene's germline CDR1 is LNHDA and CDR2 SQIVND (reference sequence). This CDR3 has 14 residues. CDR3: CASSISAGVYGYTF. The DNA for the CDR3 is TGTGCCAGTAGTATTTCAGCAGGGGTCTATGGCTACACCTTC.

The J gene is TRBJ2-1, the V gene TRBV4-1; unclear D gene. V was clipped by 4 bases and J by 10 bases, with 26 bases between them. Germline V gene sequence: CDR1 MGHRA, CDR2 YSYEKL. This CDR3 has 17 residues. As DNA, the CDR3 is TGCGCCAGCAGCCCACAATCGGAAAGATCCTTACTATTCGAGCAGTTCTTC. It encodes CASSPQSERSLLFEQFF.

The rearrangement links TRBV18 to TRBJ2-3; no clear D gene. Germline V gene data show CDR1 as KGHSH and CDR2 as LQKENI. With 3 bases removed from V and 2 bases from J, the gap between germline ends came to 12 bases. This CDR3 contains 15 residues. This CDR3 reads CASSPTKGNTDTQYF. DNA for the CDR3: TGTGCCAGCTCACCTACAAAGGGTAACACAGATACGCAGTATTTT.

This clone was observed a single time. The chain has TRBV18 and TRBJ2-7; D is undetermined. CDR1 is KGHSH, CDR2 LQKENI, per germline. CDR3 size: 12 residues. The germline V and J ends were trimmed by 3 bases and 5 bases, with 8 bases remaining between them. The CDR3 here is CASSPEGNEQYF. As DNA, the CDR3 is TGTGCCAGCTCACCTGAAGGGAACGAGCAGTACTTC. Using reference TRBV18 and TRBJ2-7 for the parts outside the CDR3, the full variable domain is NAGVMQNPRHLVRRRGQEARLRCSPMKGHSHVYWYRQLPEEGLKFMVYLQKENIIDESGMPKERFSAEFPKEGPSILRIQQVVRGDSAAYFCASSPEGNEQYFGPGTRLTVT.

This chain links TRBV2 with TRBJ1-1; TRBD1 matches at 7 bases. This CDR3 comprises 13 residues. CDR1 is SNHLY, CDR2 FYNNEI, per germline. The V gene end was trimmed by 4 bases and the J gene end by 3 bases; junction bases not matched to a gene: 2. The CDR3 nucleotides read TGTGCCAGCAGTGCCAGGGGGGACACTGAAGCTTTCTTT. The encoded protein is CASSARGDTEAFF. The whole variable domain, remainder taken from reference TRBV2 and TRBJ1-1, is EPEVTQTPSHQVTQMGQEVILRCVPISNHLYFYWYRQILGQKVEFLVSFYNNEISEKSEIFDDQFSVERPDGSNFTLKIRSTKLEDSAMYFCASSARGDTEAFFGQGTRLTVV.

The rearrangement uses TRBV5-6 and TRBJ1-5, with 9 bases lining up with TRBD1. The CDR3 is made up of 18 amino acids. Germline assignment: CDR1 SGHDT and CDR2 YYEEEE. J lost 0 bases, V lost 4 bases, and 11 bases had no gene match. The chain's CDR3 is CASSPGTGRGNSNQPQHF. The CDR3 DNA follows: TGTGCCAGCAGCCCCGGGACAGGGCGGGGGAATAGCAATCAGCCCCAGCATTTT.

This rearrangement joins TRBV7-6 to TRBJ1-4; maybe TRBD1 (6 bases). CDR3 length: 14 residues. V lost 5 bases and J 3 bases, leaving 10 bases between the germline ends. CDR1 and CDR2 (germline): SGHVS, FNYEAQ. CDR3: CASSRRGSNEKLFF. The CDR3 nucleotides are TGTGCCAGCAGCCGCAGGGGTTCTAATGAAAAACTGTTTTTT.

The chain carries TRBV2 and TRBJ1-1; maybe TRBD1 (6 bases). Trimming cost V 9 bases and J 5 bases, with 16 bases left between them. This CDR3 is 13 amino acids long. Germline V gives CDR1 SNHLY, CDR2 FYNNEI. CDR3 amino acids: CARTTGGGTEAFF. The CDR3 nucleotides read TGTGCCAGGACGACAGGAGGAGGAACTGAAGCTTTCTTT. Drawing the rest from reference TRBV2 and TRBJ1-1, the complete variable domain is EPEVTQTPSHQVTQMGQEVILRCVPISNHLYFYWYRQILGQKVEFLVSFYNNEISEKSEIFDDQFSVERPDGSNFTLKIRSTKLEDSAMYFCARTTGGGTEAFFGQGTRLTVV.

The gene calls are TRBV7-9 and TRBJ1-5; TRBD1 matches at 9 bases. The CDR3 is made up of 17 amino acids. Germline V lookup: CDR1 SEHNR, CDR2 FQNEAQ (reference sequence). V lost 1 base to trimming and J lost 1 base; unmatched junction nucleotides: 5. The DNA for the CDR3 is TGTGCCAGCAGCTTAGGGGTCGGACAGGGGAGCAATCAGCCCCAGCATTTT. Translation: CASSLGVGQGSNQPQHF.

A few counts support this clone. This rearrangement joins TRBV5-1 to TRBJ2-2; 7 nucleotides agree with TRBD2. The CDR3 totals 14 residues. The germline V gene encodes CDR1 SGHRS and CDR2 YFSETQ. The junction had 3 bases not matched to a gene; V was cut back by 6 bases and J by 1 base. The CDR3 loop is CASNGGVNTGELFF. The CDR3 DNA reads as TGCGCCAGCAATGGGGGGGTGAACACCGGGGAGCTGTTTTTT. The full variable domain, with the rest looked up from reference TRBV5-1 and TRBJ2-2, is KAGVTQTPRYLIKTRGQQVTLSCSPISGHRSVSWYQQTPGQGLQFLFEYFSETQRNKGNFPGRFSGRQFSNSRSEMNVSTLELGDSALYLCASNGGVNTGELFFGEGSRLTVL.

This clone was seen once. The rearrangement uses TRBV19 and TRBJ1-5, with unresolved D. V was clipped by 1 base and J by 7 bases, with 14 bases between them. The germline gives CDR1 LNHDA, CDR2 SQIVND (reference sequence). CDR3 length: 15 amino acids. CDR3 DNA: TGTGCCAGTAGTATAGTTTCCGGGTTCGACCAGCCCCAGCATTTT. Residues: CASSIVSGFDQPQHF.

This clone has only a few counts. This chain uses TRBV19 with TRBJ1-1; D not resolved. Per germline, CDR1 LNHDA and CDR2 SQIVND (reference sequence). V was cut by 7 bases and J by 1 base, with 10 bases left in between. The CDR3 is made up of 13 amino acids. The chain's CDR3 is CASIRPGNTEAFF. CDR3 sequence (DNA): TGTGCCAGTATCCGTCCCGGGAACACTGAAGCTTTCTTT.

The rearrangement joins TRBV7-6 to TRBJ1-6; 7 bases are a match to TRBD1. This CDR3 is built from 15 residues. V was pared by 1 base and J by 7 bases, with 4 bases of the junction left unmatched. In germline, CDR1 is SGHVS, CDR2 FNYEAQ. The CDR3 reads CASSLGGQLNSPLHF. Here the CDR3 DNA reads TGTGCCAGCAGCTTAGGGGGACAGTTAAATTCACCCCTCCACTTT.

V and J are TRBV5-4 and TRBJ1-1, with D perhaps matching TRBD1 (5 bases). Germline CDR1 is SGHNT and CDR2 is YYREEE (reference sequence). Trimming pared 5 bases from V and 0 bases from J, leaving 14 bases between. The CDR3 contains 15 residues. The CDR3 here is CASSYDRGMNTEAFF. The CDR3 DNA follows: TGTGCCAGCAGTTATGACAGAGGAATGAACACTGAAGCTTTCTTT.

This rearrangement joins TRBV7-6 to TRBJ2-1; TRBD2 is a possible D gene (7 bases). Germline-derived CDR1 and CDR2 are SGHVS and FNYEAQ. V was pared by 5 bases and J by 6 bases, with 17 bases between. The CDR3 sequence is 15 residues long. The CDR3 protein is CASSQTARGGNEQFF. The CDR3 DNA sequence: TGTGCCAGCAGCCAGACGGCGAGGGGGGGCAATGAGCAGTTCTTC.

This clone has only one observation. DNA for the CDR3: TGTGCCAGCAGCTTGGAACTTAACACTGAAGCTTTCTTT. Translated, it gives CASSLELNTEAFF. The chain carries TRBV5-4 and TRBJ1-1; D unclear. The CDR3 loop spans 13 amino acids. The ends were cut back, 0 bases at V and 2 bases at J, with 5 bases in the middle. The germline V gene has CDR1 SGHNT and CDR2 YYREEE (reference sequence).

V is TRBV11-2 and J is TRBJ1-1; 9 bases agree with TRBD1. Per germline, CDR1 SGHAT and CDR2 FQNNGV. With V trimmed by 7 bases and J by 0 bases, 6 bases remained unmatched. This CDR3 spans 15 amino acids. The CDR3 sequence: CASTPGQGLNTEAFF. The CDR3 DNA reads TGTGCCAGCACCCCGGGACAGGGTTTGAACACTGAAGCTTTCTTT.

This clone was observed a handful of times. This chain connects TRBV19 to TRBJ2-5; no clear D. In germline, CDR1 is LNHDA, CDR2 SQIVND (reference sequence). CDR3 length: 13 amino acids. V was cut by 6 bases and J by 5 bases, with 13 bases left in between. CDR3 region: CASRHPNGETQYF. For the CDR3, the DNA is TGTGCCAGTAGACACCCGAACGGGGAGACCCAGTACTTC.